Ten or more counts support the clone carrying this T cell receptor (beta chain). Its antigen is unknown. The data stem from a study of T cells after yellow fever vaccination. Study findings and constraints: Overlap between CD4 and CD8 compartments was detected for a small share of clonotypes.

The study made its TCR cDNA through 5'RACE template switching. That step introduced a universal primer site along with UMIs. Using its own MiXCR run on the 5' RACE reads, TCRdb lists one record per CDR3 protein. Of around 550,000 distinct CDR3 sequences in the sample, 15% to 20% were seen once. From germline, CDR1 is DFQATT and CDR2 SNEGSKA (reference sequence). Trimming removed 1 base at V and 5 bases at J, with 15 bases between. The CDR3 runs to 14 residues. The sequences come from PBMCs, collected 15 days after the yellow fever booster vaccination. The rearrangement uses TRBV20-1 and TRBJ2-7; D may match TRBD1 or TRBD2 (5 bases each). The TCR sequence derives from a man aged 25-45 years who received the YFV17D yellow fever vaccine. CDR3 amino acids: CSARGDGDPNEQYF. The CDR3 DNA is TGCAGTGCTAGAGGGGATGGGGACCCAAACGAGCAGTACTTC.